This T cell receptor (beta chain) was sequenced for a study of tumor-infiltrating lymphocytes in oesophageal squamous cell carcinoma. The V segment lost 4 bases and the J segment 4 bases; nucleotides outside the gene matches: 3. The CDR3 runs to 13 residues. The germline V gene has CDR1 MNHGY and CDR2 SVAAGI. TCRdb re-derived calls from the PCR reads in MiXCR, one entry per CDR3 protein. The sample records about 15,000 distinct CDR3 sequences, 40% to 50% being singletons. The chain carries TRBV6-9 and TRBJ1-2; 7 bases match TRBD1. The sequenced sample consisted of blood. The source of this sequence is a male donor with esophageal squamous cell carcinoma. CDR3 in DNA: TGTGCCAGCAGTTCAAACAGGGGCTATGGCTACACCTTC. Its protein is CASSSNRGYGYTF.